This T cell receptor (beta chain) was identified in a study of cytotoxic CD8 clonotypes in ibrutinib-treated CLL. Across the study: The subjects consisted of 11 to 12 relapsed/refractory and about 14 treatment-naive individuals, with some 18 IGHV unmutated.

Repertoires were generated with immunoSEQ multiplex PCR, while TCRdb's copy carries only in-frame clones and drops some. The table records more than 140,000 clones, 77% of them present only once. The CDR3 totals 12 residues. V dropped 1 base and J dropped 6 bases, with 4 bases sitting between them. From germline, CDR1 is MDHEN and CDR2 SYDVKM. Sequencing was performed on PBMCs, taken after 12 months of ibrutinib treatment. The source is a human donor with chronic lymphocytic leukemia. This sequence joins TRBV28 and TRBJ1-5; D remains ambiguous. The CDR3 sequence is CASSLSGQPQHF. As DNA, the CDR3 is TGTGCCAGCAGTTTATCGGGTCAGCCCCAGCATTTT.